Sequencing of this T cell receptor beta chain was carried out in a study of T cell responses to AZD1222 COVID-19 vaccine (dated by TCRdb to the early 2020s). Looking at the study overall: AZD1222 recipients with second doses at about 4 weeks or about 12 weeks were pooled, because spike-specific TCR depth and breadth did not differ between schedules. TCR sequencing covered fewer than 250 trial participants: 200 to 210 given two doses of AZD1222 and approximately 25 given two doses of MenACWY control vaccine. Trial participants were enrolled into age subgroups of 18-55, 56-69 and 70-plus years, which contained approximately 150, 28 and 58 TCR-sequenced participants, respectively.

The CDR3 regions of human TCRbeta chains were analyzed by immunosequencing. The paper's processing steps were these. Repertoire TCRs were matched against a reference library of SARS-CoV-2-specific TCRs generated with the MIRA antigen-specificity platform. Breadth was defined as the fraction of unique TCRs that were SARS-CoV-2-associated, and depth was defined as the fraction of total T cells that were SARS-CoV-2-associated. Using the MIRA data, every spike-specific TCR was mapped to the spike region that the TCR reacted to and assigned to either a CD4 or a CD8 class. Log10-transformed breadth and depth values were compared by one-way ANOVA with Sidak's multiple comparisons tests. TCRdb limited this immuneACCESS table to in-frame rearrangements with V and J called. A share of clones is missing; checked studies link under half to unresolved V genes, and the rest is unexplained. V and J calls and clone size are copied from that table; D and trimming were computed from the DNA. Present in this sample are some 140,000 clones, around 90% of which were seen just once. The leading ten clones occupy approximately 5.7% of the sample.

As encoded in the germline V gene, CDR1 is ENHRY while CDR2 is SYGVKD. The CDR3 measures 20 amino acids from cysteine to phenylalanine. Of the read, only the CDR3 DNA is kept; its 60 bases are in frame from base 1. V is pared back by 3 bases and J by 0 bases, with 24 bases lying between the germline termini. A note on this clone: Which antigen it targets is not known. It has no much larger one-base neighbor in the sample; base qualities were not kept.

Points the paper makes about the study in general: The 56-69-year group was small, and its depth increase did not reach significance, likely because of low power. Most participants were white British and females outnumbered males, and the authors suggested that clonal diversity may have been underestimated. Because no day 14 peak-response samples were available, the repertoires could be characterized only after the peak T cell response. Vaccine-associated CD4 TCRs spanned the whole spike protein, with dominant responses in regions 160-218 and 743-854. After two AZD1222 doses, spike-specific TCR breadth and depth were significantly higher than at day 0 and than in MenACWY recipients. Conclusions about previously exposed vaccinees are limited, since just a handful of AZD1222 recipients were seropositive for SARS-CoV-2 at baseline. Reportedly, almost half of the unique spike-specific TCRs recognized epitopes lying outside the regions that are mutated in the B.1.351 and B.1.1.7 variants.

According to the study, the label for this sample's time point signals: baseline before first vaccination. Vaccinee samples came from UK trials COV001 and COV002, including a single-blind randomized controlled phase 2/3 trial of AZD1222 (ChAdOx1 nCoV-19) in healthy adults. For TCRbeta chain sequencing, PBMC samples from trial participants were taken at day 0 and at day 28 after the second dose. The chain uses TRBV10-3 and TRBJ2-4, and possibly TRBD1, on 7 matching bases. The TCR sequence derives from an adult in good health. The sequences come from peripheral blood, collected on day 0 of AZD1222 vaccination. The CDR3 loop reads CAISEGRGAPQALAKNIQYF. The sequenced DNA: TGTGCCATCAGTGAAGGCAGGGGGGCACCACAAGCCCTAGCCAAAAACATTCAGTACTTC.